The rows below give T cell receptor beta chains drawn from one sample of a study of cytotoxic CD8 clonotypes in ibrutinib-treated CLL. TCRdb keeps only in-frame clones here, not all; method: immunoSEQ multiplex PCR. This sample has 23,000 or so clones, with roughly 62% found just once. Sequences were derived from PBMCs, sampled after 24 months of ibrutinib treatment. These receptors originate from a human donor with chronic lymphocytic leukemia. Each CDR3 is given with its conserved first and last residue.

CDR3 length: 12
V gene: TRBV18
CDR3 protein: CASSPNPGREYF

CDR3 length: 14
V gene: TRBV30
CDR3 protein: CAWSVIGVGQPQHF

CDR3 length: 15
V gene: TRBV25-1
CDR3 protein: CASSRTGTGGNGYTF

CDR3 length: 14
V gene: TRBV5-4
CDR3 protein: CASSSRRGDEKLFF

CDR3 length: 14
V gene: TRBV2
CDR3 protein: CASSGRASNQPQHF

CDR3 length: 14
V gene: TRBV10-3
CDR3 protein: CAISEAEGNQPQHF

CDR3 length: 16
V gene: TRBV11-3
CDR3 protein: CASSLLGGHSSYEQYF

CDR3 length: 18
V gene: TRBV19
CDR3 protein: CASSADRVDRPGANVLTF

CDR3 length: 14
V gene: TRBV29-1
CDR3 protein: CSVQFRGSGNTIYF

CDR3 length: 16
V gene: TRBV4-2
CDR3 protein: CASSQRRITGYQPQHF

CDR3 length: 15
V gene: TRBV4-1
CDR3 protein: CASSQNSINTGELFF

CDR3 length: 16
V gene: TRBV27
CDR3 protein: CASSSPYRGRVDTQYF

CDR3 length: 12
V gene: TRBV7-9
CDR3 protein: CASSLRAVEAFF

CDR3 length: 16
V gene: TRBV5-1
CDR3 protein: CASSLERGLGANVLTF

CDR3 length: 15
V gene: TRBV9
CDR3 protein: CASSVEGSPTDTQYF

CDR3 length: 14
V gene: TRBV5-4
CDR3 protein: CASSPRLGYNEQFF

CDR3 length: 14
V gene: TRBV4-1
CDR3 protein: CASSQDRSGTGYTF

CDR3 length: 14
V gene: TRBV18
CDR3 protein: CASSPPPGTYGYTF

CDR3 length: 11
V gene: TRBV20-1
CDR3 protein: CSARRGGEQYF

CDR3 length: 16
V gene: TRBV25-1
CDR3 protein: CASSGTGTGWNGELFF

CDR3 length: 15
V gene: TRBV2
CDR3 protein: CASSEAPWGYNEQFF

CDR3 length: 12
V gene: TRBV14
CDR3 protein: CASSLPAGELFF

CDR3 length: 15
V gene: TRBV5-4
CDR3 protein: CASSLEGGDHMDYTF

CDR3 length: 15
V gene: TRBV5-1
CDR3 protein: CASSLGLAGAYEQYF

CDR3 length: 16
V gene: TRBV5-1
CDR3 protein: CASSLNPGQTTDTQYF

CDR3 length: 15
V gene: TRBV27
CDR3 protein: CASSLAGGMWETQYF